This T cell receptor beta chain was found in a study of T cells in localized non-small cell lung cancer. Whole-study findings and limits: Adjacent uninvolved lung tissue had the highest T cell clonality, exceeding tumor.

This CDR3 comprises 16 residues. Trimming shortened V by 1 base and J by 5 bases, and 17 bases separated the two germline ends. Looked up from germline, CDR1 is SGHVS and CDR2 is FQNEAQ. Some clones are missing from TCRdb's copy, which holds only in-frame ones; the method was immunoSEQ multiplex PCR. The sample includes about 51,000 clones, about 76% of them seen just once. This clone was observed once. Its antigen is currently unknown. This sample comprised peripheral blood mononuclear cells, obtained before any cancer treatment. The TCR sequence derives from a man between 35 and 75 years old with stage III lung adenocarcinoma. The J gene is TRBJ2-5, the V gene TRBV7-8; the D call may be TRBD1 or TRBD2 (5 bases each). The CDR3 nucleotides read TGTGCCAGCAGCTTAGTGGGCGCAACCTGGGGGGAGACCCAGTACTTC. Its translation is CASSLVGATWGETQYF.